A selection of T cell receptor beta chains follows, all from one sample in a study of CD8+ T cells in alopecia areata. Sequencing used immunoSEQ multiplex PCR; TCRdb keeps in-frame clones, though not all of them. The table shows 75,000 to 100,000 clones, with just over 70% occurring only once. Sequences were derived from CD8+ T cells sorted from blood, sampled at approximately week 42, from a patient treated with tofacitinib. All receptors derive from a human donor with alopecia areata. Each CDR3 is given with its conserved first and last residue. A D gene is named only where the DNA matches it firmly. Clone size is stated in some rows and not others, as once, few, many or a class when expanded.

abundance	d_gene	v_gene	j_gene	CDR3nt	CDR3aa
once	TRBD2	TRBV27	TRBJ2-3	TGTGCCAGCAGTTTAAACGGGGGGTCTACAGATACGCAGTATTTT	CASSLNGGSTDTQYF
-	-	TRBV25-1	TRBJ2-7	TGTGCCAGCAGTGAGGCGGGGGAGCAGTACTTC	CASSEAGEQYF
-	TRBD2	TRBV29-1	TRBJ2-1	TGCAGCGTACTAGCGGGGGGGGATGAGCAGTTCTTC	CSVLAGGDEQFF
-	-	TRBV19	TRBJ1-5	TGTGCCAGTAGTATATTAGGACAGAACAATCAGCCCCAGCATTTT	CASSILGQNNQPQHF
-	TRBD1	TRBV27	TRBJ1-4	TGTGCCAGCAGTTTAAAGGGGGCTGGCGAAAAACTGTTTTTT	CASSLKGAGEKLFF
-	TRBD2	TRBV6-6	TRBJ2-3	TGTGCCATTTCCGGGGGGGCCGACCCAGATACGCAGTATTTT	CAISGGADPDTQYF
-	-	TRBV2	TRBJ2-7	TGTGCCAGCCGACCACACGGTTACTACGAGCAGTACTTC	CASRPHGYYEQYF
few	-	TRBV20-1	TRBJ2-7	TGCAGTGCTAGATCGGGGTACGAGCAGTACTTC	CSARSGYEQYF
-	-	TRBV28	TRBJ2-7	TGTGCCAGCAGTTTATCAGGGCTCGCGGGCGAGCAGTACTTC	CASSLSGLAGEQYF
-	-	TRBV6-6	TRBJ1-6	TGTGCCAGCAGCCTCCCCACGGGTAGGGATTCACCCCTCCACTTT	CASSLPTGRDSPLHF